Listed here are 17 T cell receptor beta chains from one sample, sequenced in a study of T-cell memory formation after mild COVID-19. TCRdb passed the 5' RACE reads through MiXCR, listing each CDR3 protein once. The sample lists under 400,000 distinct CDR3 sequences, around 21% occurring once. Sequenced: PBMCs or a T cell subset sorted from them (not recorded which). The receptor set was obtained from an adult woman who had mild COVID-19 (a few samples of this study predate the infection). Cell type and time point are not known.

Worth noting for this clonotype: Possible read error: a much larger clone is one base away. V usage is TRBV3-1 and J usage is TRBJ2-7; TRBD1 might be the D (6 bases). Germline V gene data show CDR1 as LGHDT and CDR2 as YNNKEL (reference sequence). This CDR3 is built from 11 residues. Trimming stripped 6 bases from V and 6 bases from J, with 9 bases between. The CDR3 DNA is TGTGCCAGCAGACAGGGACCCGAGCAGTACTTC. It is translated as CASRQGPEQYF.

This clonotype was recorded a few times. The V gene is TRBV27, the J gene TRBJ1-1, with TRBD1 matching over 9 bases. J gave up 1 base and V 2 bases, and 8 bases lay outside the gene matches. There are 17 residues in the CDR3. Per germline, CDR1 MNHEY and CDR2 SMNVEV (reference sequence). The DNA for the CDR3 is TGTGCCAGCAGTTTAGGGACAGGGAGGGGGCGGAACACTGAAGCTTTCTTT. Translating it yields CASSLGTGRGRNTEAFF.

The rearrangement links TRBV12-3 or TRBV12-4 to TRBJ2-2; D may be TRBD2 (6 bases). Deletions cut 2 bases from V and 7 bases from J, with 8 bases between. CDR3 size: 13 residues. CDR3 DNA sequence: TGTGCCAGCAGTTTACGGGGAGGCGGGGAGCTGTTTTTT. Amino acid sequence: CASSLRGGGELFF.

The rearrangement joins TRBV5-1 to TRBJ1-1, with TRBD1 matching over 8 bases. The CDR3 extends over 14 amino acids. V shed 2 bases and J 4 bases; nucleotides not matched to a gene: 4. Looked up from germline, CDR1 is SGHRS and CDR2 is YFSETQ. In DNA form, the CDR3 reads TGCGCCAGCAGCTTTTGGACAGGGCCCACTGAAGCTTTCTTT. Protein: CASSFWTGPTEAFF.

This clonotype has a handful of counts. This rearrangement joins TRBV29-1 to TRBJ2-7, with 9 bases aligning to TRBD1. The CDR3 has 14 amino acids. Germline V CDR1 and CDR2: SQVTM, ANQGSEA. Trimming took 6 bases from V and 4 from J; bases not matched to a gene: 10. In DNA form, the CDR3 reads TGCAGCGTCGGTCCGGGACAGGGAGGTTACGAGCAGTACTTC. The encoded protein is CSVGPGQGGYEQYF.

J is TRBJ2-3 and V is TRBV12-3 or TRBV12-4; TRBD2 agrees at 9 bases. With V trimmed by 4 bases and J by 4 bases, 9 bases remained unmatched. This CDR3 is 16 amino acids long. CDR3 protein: CASSSYEAGGPDTQYF. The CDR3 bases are TGTGCCAGCAGTTCCTACGAAGCGGGGGGCCCAGATACGCAGTATTTT.

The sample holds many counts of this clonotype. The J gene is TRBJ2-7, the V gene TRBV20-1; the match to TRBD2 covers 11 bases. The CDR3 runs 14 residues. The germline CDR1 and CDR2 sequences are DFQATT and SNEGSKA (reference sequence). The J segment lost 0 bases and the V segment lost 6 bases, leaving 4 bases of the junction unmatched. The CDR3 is CSAVGLAVSYEQYF. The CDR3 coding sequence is TGCAGTGCCGTGGGACTAGCGGTCTCCTACGAGCAGTACTTC.

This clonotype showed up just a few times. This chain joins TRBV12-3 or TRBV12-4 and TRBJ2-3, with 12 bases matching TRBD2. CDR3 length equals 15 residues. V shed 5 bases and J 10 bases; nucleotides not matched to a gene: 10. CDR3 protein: CASSPLAGGPDAQYF. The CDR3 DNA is TGTGCCAGCAGTCCTCTAGCGGGAGGGCCAGACGCGCAGTATTTT.

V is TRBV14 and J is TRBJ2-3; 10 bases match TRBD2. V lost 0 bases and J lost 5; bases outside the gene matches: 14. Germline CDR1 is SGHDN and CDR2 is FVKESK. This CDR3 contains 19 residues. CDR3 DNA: TGTGCCAGCAGCCAAGAATTTCGGCTAGCGGGGGCCTTTCAAGATACGCAGTATTTT. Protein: CASSQEFRLAGAFQDTQYF.

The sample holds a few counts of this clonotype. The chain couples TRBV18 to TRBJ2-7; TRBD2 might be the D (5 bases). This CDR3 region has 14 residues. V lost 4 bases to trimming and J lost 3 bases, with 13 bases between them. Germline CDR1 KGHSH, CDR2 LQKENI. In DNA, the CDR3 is TGTGCCAGCTCACTTTCGGAAGGGAGCTACGAGCAGTACTTC. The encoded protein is CASSLSEGSYEQYF.

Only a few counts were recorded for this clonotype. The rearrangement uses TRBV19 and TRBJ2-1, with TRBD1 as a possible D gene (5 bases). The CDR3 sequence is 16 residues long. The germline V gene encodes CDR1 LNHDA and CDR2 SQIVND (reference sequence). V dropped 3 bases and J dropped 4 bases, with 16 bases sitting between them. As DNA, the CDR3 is TGTGCCAGTAGTATTCGGCGACAGTACCGTTACAATGAGCAGTTCTTC. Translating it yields CASSIRRQYRYNEQFF.

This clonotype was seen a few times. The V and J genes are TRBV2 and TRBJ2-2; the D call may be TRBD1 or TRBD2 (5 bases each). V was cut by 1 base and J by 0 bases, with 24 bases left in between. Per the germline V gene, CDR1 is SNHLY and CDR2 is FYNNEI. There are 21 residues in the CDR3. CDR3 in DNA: TGTGCCAGCAGTGAAGTCTCGTCCCGAGCAAGCGGACACCCGAACACCGGGGAGCTGTTTTTT. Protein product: CASSEVSSRASGHPNTGELFF.

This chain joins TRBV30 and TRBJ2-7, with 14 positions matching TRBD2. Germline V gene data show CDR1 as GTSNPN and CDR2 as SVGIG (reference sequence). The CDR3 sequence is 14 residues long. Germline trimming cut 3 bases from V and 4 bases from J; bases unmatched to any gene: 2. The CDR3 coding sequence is TGTGCCTGGAGCGGGACTAGCGGGGGATACGAGCAGTACTTC. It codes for CAWSGTSGGYEQYF.

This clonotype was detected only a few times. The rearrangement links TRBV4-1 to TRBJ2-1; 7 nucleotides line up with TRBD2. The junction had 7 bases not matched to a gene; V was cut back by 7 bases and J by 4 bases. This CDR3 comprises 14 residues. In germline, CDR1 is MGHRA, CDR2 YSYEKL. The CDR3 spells CASTSLGRYNEQFF. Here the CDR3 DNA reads TGCGCCAGCACCTCACTCGGGAGGTACAATGAGCAGTTCTTC.

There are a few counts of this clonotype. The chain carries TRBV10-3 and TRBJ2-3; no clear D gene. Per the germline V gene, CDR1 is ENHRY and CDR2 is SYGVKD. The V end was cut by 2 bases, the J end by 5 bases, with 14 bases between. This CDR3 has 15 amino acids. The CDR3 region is CAISEDGIGLDTQYF. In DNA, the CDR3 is TGTGCCATCAGTGAGGATGGTATCGGGCTAGATACGCAGTATTTT.

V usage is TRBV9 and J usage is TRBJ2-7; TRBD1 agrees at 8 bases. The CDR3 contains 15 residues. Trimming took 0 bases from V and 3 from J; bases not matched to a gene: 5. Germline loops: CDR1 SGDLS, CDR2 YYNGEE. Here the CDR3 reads CASSVASDRDYEQYF. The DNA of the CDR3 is TGTGCCAGCAGCGTAGCCTCGGACAGGGACTACGAGCAGTACTTC.

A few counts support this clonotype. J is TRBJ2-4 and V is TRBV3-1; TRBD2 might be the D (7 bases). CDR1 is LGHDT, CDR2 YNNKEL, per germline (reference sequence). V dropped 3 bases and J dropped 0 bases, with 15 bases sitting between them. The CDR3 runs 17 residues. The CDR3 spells CASSHPGGRLAKNIQYF. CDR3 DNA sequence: TGTGCCAGCAGCCATCCGGGGGGCCGACTAGCCAAAAACATTCAGTACTTC.